The rows below give T cell receptor beta chains drawn from one sample of a study of T cells in Graves' hyperthyroidism and ophthalmopathy. TCRdb re-called the multiplex PCR reads with MiXCR, one entry per CDR3 protein. Of more than 500,000 distinct CDR3 sequences in the sample, roughly 45% were seen once. Specimen: peripheral blood or thyroid tissue (not recorded which). These receptors all stem from an adult woman with Graves' disease, either hyperthyroidism or ophthalmopathy (not recorded which). Both conserved end residues are part of each CDR3. Fields, in order: clone size, D gene, V gene, J gene, CDR3 DNA, CDR3 protein. The D gene is left open where the match is weak. Not every row has a clone size; where given, it reads once, few, many or a size class.

size: NA; D: NA; V: TRBV9; J: TRBJ2-5; DNA: TGTGCCAGCAGCGTAGGGGGGACCGATCAGCCCCAGTACTTC; CDR3: CASSVGGTDQPQYF
size: many; D: TRBD2; V: TRBV2; J: TRBJ2-7; DNA: TGTGCCAGCAGTGAGGGCGGGACTAAAACCTACGAGCAGTACTTC; CDR3: CASSEGGTKTYEQYF
size: NA; D: NA; V: TRBV9; J: TRBJ2-7; DNA: TGTGCCAGCAGTTTAGCGATAACTTCCTACGAGCAGTACTTC; CDR3: CASSLAITSYEQYF
size: NA; D: TRBD1; V: TRBV15; J: TRBJ1-2; DNA: TGTGCCACCAGCAGATCTCCCGGGACAGGGTTTCATGGCTACACCTTC; CDR3: CATSRSPGTGFHGYTF
size: many; D: NA; V: TRBV25-1; J: TRBJ1-6; DNA: TGTGCCAGCAGTGAACCCAGGGGCGAAGGAAATTCACCCCTCCACTTT; CDR3: CASSEPRGEGNSPLHF
size: NA; D: NA; V: TRBV10-3; J: TRBJ2-5; DNA: TGTGCCATCAGTGAGTCGCGGGGTCAAGAGACCCAGTACTTC; CDR3: CAISESRGQETQYF
size: NA; D: NA; V: TRBV20-1; J: TRBJ1-5; DNA: TGCAGTGCTACGCCAGGGGAAGCTTCGCAGCCCCAGCATTTT; CDR3: CSATPGEASQPQHF
size: NA; D: NA; V: TRBV15; J: TRBJ1-2; DNA: TGTGCCACCAGCAGAGAGAGTATAGGGTTTCATGGCTACACCTTC; CDR3: CATSRESIGFHGYTF
size: NA; D: NA; V: TRBV7-9; J: TRBJ1-5; DNA: TGTGCCAGCAGCTTACGTGGACAGTCTAATCAGCCCCAGCATTTT; CDR3: CASSLRGQSNQPQHF
size: many; D: TRBD2; V: TRBV2; J: TRBJ2-7; DNA: TGTGCCAGCAGTGAAATTAGCGGGACCTACGAGCAGTACTTC; CDR3: CASSEISGTYEQYF
size: many; D: NA; V: TRBV13; J: TRBJ1-1; DNA: TGTGCCAGCAGCTCCGAGACAGGCCGTGAAGCTTTCTTT; CDR3: CASSSETGREAFF
size: NA; D: NA; V: TRBV19; J: TRBJ1-2; DNA: TGTGCCAGTAGTAGATCCCAGCCGACTAACTATGGCTACACCTTC; CDR3: CASSRSQPTNYGYTF
size: NA; D: TRBD2; V: TRBV9; J: TRBJ2-2; DNA: TGTGCCAGCAGCGTACAAACGACTAGCGGGAGTCTAGGGAGCACCGGGGAGCTGTTTTTT; CDR3: CASSVQTTSGSLGSTGELFF
size: many; D: NA; V: TRBV7-2; J: TRBJ1-2; DNA: TGTGCCAGCAGCCCCGAATTGGGAGGCTACACCTTC; CDR3: CASSPELGGYTF
size: NA; D: TRBD2; V: TRBV20-1; J: TRBJ2-7; DNA: TGCAGTGTTAGGGGAAAGAGCGGGAGGGCAATGAATGAGCAGTACTTC; CDR3: CSVRGKSGRAMNEQYF
size: NA; D: TRBD1; V: TRBV5-4; J: TRBJ1-2; DNA: TGTGCCAGCTTTGGACAGGAACTTAACTATGGCTACACCTTC; CDR3: CASFGQELNYGYTF
size: many; D: TRBD1; V: TRBV19; J: TRBJ2-2; DNA: TGTGCCAGTAGTAACCAGGGGGCTACCGGGGAGCTGTTTTTT; CDR3: CASSNQGATGELFF
size: NA; D: NA; V: TRBV2; J: TRBJ1-1; DNA: TGTGCCAGCACCCGGGGGGGGTGGAACACTGAAGCTTTCTTT; CDR3: CASTRGGWNTEAFF
size: NA; D: NA; V: TRBV7-9; J: TRBJ1-5; DNA: TGTGCCAGCAGCCCAAACACCGGGGGGGGAGGGTTCCAGCCCCAGCATTTT; CDR3: CASSPNTGGGGFQPQHF
size: NA; D: TRBD1; V: TRBV29-1; J: TRBJ2-7; DNA: TGCAGCAGTTTTTCACAGGGGGCCTACGAGCAGTACTTC; CDR3: CSSFSQGAYEQYF
size: NA; D: NA; V: TRBV9; J: TRBJ2-5; DNA: TGTGCCAGCAGCGCGTCCGGGACCCAGTACTTC; CDR3: CASSASGTQYF
size: many; D: TRBD2; V: TRBV9; J: TRBJ2-7; DNA: TGTGCCAGCAGCGTATCACACGAAGGACTAGCGGGAGAAGAGCAGTACTTC; CDR3: CASSVSHEGLAGEEQYF
size: NA; D: NA; V: TRBV24-1; J: TRBJ1-2; DNA: TGTGCCACCAGTGATTGGACAGCAGACTATGGCTACACCTTC; CDR3: CATSDWTADYGYTF
size: once; D: NA; V: TRBV20-1; J: TRBJ2-5; DNA: TGCAGTGCTAGAGATATCCAGTACTTC; CDR3: CSARDIQYF
size: NA; D: NA; V: TRBV10-3; J: TRBJ1-6; DNA: TGTGCCATCAGTGACAGGGGTGGGAGAAGGTCACCCCTCCACTTT; CDR3: CAISDRGGRRSPLHF
size: few; D: NA; V: TRBV5-1; J: TRBJ1-2; DNA: TGCGCCAGCAGCTCCAACCCGGCTAACTATGGCTACACCTTC; CDR3: CASSSNPANYGYTF
size: few; D: NA; V: TRBV18; J: TRBJ1-1; DNA: TGTGCCAGCTCACCGGACAGAGATGAAGCTTTCTTT; CDR3: CASSPDRDEAFF
size: NA; D: NA; V: TRBV7-2; J: TRBJ2-1; DNA: TGTGCCAGCAGCTTTAAGGGCAGGGGGGAGTTCTTC; CDR3: CASSFKGRGEFF
size: few; D: NA; V: TRBV10-3; J: TRBJ1-6; DNA: TGTGCCATCAGTGAGTCGTCGTTGGCCGTTGACTCCTATAATTCACCCCTCCACTTT; CDR3: CAISESSLAVDSYNSPLHF
size: many; D: TRBD1; V: TRBV3-1; J: TRBJ1-1; DNA: TGTGCCAGCAGCCCCGGGGCAGGGGGCACTGAAGCTTTCTTT; CDR3: CASSPGAGGTEAFF
size: NA; D: NA; V: TRBV20-1; J: TRBJ2-3; DNA: TGCAGTGCTAGAGGGCTAGCCCCAGACATTATTTATACGCAGTATTTT; CDR3: CSARGLAPDIIYTQYF
size: NA; D: TRBD1; V: TRBV5-1; J: TRBJ1-5; DNA: TGCGCCAGCAGCCTGGGAGCCGGGACAGGGGGGGATCAGCCCCAGCATTTT; CDR3: CASSLGAGTGGDQPQHF
size: many; D: NA; V: TRBV19; J: TRBJ2-2; DNA: TGTGCCAGTAGTGGCAGGGACGGAAGCACCGGGGAGCTGTTTTTT; CDR3: CASSGRDGSTGELFF
size: NA; D: NA; V: TRBV5-5; J: TRBJ2-5; DNA: TGTGCCAGCAGCTTGATTGTGGGAAGTCAAGAGACCCAGTACTTC; CDR3: CASSLIVGSQETQYF
size: NA; D: TRBD1; V: TRBV2; J: TRBJ1-6; DNA: TGTGCCAGCAGCCGCAGGGGGAATTCTTTTTCGACCCTCCACTTT; CDR3: CASSRRGNSFSTLHF
size: few; D: TRBD2; V: TRBV7-9; J: TRBJ2-1; DNA: TGTGCCAGCAGCTCCTGGACTAGCGGGAGCAATGAGCAGTTCTTC; CDR3: CASSSWTSGSNEQFF
size: NA; D: TRBD2; V: TRBV20-1; J: TRBJ2-5; DNA: TGCAGTGCTAGAGATAGACTAGCGCTTCAAGAGACCCAGTACTTC; CDR3: CSARDRLALQETQYF
size: NA; D: NA; V: TRBV20-1; J: TRBJ1-2; DNA: TGCAGTGTTAACCTCCGGGACCGCTATGGCTACACCTTC; CDR3: CSVNLRDRYGYTF
size: NA; D: TRBD1; V: TRBV24-1; J: TRBJ2-5; DNA: TGTGCCACCAGTGGTGGGACAGGGACGCTAGAGACCCAGTACTTC; CDR3: CATSGGTGTLETQYF
size: NA; D: NA; V: TRBV7-3; J: TRBJ2-5; DNA: TGCGCCAGCAGCCAAGCATCCAGGGTATTCGGAGAGACCCAGTACTTC; CDR3: CASSQASRVFGETQYF
size: NA; D: NA; V: TRBV9; J: TRBJ1-1; DNA: TGTGCCAGCAGCCCCGGGGTGGCAGGGAACACTGAAGCTTTCTTT; CDR3: CASSPGVAGNTEAFF
size: NA; D: NA; V: TRBV12-3/TRBV12-4; J: TRBJ1-1; DNA: TGTGCCAGCAGTCGTCCCACAGAGGGGGTTGAAGCTTTCTTT; CDR3: CASSRPTEGVEAFF
size: NA; D: NA; V: TRBV9; J: TRBJ2-7; DNA: TGTGCCAGCAGCGTAGGGCTCGAGATGTTACCCGAGCAGTACTTC; CDR3: CASSVGLEMLPEQYF
size: NA; D: NA; V: TRBV12-3/TRBV12-4; J: TRBJ2-7; DNA: TGTGCCAGCAGTTTGGGTCAGGGGGGGATCGAGCAGTACTTC; CDR3: CASSLGQGGIEQYF
size: NA; D: NA; V: TRBV20-1; J: TRBJ1-5; DNA: TGCAGTGCTAGGACCCCGGGGGTGGGTCAGCCCCAGCATTTT; CDR3: CSARTPGVGQPQHF
size: NA; D: TRBD2; V: TRBV29-1; J: TRBJ2-5; DNA: TGCAGCGTTGAGGTCATGACTAGCGGGAGTTCTTCGTTGGAGACCCAGTACTTC; CDR3: CSVEVMTSGSSSLETQYF
size: NA; D: NA; V: TRBV5-1; J: TRBJ2-6; DNA: TGCGCCAGCAGCTCTGACCTCTCTGGGGCCAACGTCCTGACTTTC; CDR3: CASSSDLSGANVLTF
size: NA; D: TRBD1; V: TRBV10-2; J: TRBJ2-7; DNA: TGCGCCAGCAGCCGGGACAGGGGACAGATTTTGGCTTACGAGCAGTACTTC; CDR3: CASSRDRGQILAYEQYF
size: NA; D: TRBD1; V: TRBV7-8; J: TRBJ1-5; DNA: TGTGCCAGCAGCTCCCCCGGGCGACAGGGACAGCCCCAGCATTTT; CDR3: CASSSPGRQGQPQHF
size: few; D: NA; V: TRBV2; J: TRBJ1-4; DNA: TGTGCCAGCAGTGAAGGGCCGAGGGAAAAACTGTTTTTT; CDR3: CASSEGPREKLFF
size: NA; D: TRBD2; V: TRBV11-2; J: TRBJ2-7; DNA: TGTGCTAGGAGGCGTCTAGCGGGAGTCTACGAGCAGTACTTC; CDR3: CARRRLAGVYEQYF
size: many; D: NA; V: TRBV4-3; J: TRBJ2-5; DNA: TGCGCCAGCAGCCAAGATCCGGGCAGACAAGAGACCCAGTACTTC; CDR3: CASSQDPGRQETQYF
size: NA; D: NA; V: TRBV10-3; J: TRBJ1-6; DNA: TGTGCCACCGCGGGGGTGGCCCTTTCACCCCTCCACTTT; CDR3: CATAGVALSPLHF
size: few; D: NA; V: TRBV6-2/TRBV6-3; J: TRBJ1-2; DNA: TGTGCCAGCAGGGACTCCGGCTACACCTTC; CDR3: CASRDSGYTF
size: NA; D: NA; V: TRBV20-1; J: TRBJ1-1; DNA: TGCAGTGCTAGAGACCCGGGCCGGACCGACACTGAAGCTTTCTTT; CDR3: CSARDPGRTDTEAFF
size: many; D: TRBD2; V: TRBV7-9; J: TRBJ2-5; DNA: TGTGCCAGCAGCTTAGGACTAGCGCGGGCAAAAGAGACCCAGTACTTC; CDR3: CASSLGLARAKETQYF
size: NA; D: NA; V: TRBV19; J: TRBJ2-6; DNA: TGTGCCAGTACCCTAGGAGGACGGATCTCTGGGGCCAACGTCCTGACTTTC; CDR3: CASTLGGRISGANVLTF
size: NA; D: NA; V: TRBV7-2; J: TRBJ1-6; DNA: TGTGCCAGCAGCAGAGAAGACGGGACGGTATCTAATTCACCCCTCCACTTT; CDR3: CASSREDGTVSNSPLHF
size: NA; D: TRBD2; V: TRBV18; J: TRBJ2-7; DNA: TGTGCCAGCTCACCACAGTCTAGCGGTTCCTACGAGCAGTACTTC; CDR3: CASSPQSSGSYEQYF
size: NA; D: TRBD1; V: TRBV20-1; J: TRBJ1-6; DNA: TGCAGTGCTAGGGGGACAGGGGGATTGAGGTCACCCCTCCACTTT; CDR3: CSARGTGGLRSPLHF